This TCR beta chain derives from a study of blood T cell repertoires in COVID-19. This clone has more than one count but fewer than ten. The data were produced by immunoSEQ multiplex PCR, yet TCRdb's version contains in-frame clones alone and is incomplete. The sample lists 150,000 to 170,000 clones, roughly 89% occurring once. The CDR3 is made up of 14 amino acids. In germline, CDR1 is SNHLY, CDR2 FYNNEI. Trimming at V came to 10 bases and at J to 6 bases, leaving 12 bases not matched to a gene. Material: peripheral blood. The clonotype was recovered from a man in his fifties with acute or convalescent COVID-19. The chain joins TRBV2 to TRBJ2-1; TRBD2 agrees at 7 bases. CDR3 sequence: CATHLAEPPNEQFF. The CDR3 region has the DNA TGTGCCACCCACCTAGCGGAGCCCCCCAATGAGCAGTTCTTC.